The rows below give T cell receptor beta chains drawn from one sample of a study of CXCR3-negative and CXCR3-positive naive CD8 T cells. TCRdb reprocessed the 5' RACE reads and keeps a single row for each CDR3 protein, giving no DNA. Its clone listing holds 140,000 to 150,000 distinct CDR3 sequences. Sequences were obtained from naive CXCR3+ CD8+ T cells from blood. Receptors originate from a human donor in good health. Some clones in this sample may be carry-over from other donors' samples. CDR3s include the opening cysteine and the closing phenylalanine or tryptophan.

TRBV12-3/TRBV12-4	TRBJ2-1	CASSFPSTGDNEQFF
TRBV9	TRBJ1-1	CASSSGTANTEAFF
TRBV6-2/TRBV6-3	TRBJ2-6	CASSQGGGANVLTF
TRBV11-2	TRBJ2-7	CASSLDRETYYEQYF
TRBV28	TRBJ2-3	CASSPGTLTDTQYF
TRBV12-3/TRBV12-4	TRBJ2-1	CASSLAGLNNEQFF
TRBV7-9	TRBJ2-7	CASSLDRDLSYEQYF
TRBV14	TRBJ2-1	CASSQVGTEQFF
TRBV6-5	TRBJ1-3	CASSYGQSTAGNTIYF
TRBV12-3/TRBV12-4	TRBJ2-7	CASSTLDREQYF
TRBV5-1	TRBJ2-1	CASSFDGGNDEQFF
TRBV7-9	TRBJ2-1	CASSSGYVGDEQFF
TRBV6-5	TRBJ2-1	CASSLGSGNNEQFF
TRBV11-2	TRBJ2-1	CASSSTSGSYNEQFF
TRBV7-3	TRBJ2-3	CASSPGHTDTQYF
TRBV29-1	TRBJ1-1	CSVEGEGTEAFF
TRBV29-1	TRBJ1-3	CSVVRADSGNTIYF
TRBV7-8	TRBJ1-1	CASRDRARGNTEAFF
TRBV6-2/TRBV6-3	TRBJ2-7	CASCGGSSYEQYF
TRBV29-1	TRBJ2-7	CSASRMGPYEQYF
TRBV30	TRBJ2-3	CAWSRPLGGLSSDTQYF
TRBV28	TRBJ2-5	CASSLTGYQETQYF
TRBV4-1	TRBJ2-5	CASSQATGTSGGQETQYF
TRBV14	TRBJ2-2	CASSQVWGDYTGELFF
TRBV12-3/TRBV12-4	TRBJ2-2	CASSFQDKITGELFF
TRBV5-1	TRBJ1-4	CASSHGMGGKKLFF
TRBV4-2	TRBJ2-7	CASSQAHRTGPTYEQYF
TRBV4-1	TRBJ2-4	CASSEQPGQGMKNIQYF
TRBV14	TRBJ2-7	CASSQAFGIAGTSYEQYF
TRBV20-1	TRBJ2-2	CSARDPSGELFF
TRBV6-6	TRBJ2-1	CASSYLGGSGNEQFF
TRBV5-1	TRBJ1-1	CASSYNGGPNTEAFF